This TCR beta chain was sequenced for a study of blood T cell repertoires in COVID-19. Background on the study: Both acute and convalescent COVID-19 samples were obtained from the United States, Italy and Spain. In each case, the material was cDNA or gDNA derived from T cells, B-cell-depleted T cells, or PBMCs.

The V gene's germline CDR1 is MNHEY and CDR2 SMNVEV (reference sequence). V shed 3 bases, J shed 5 bases, and the junction held 5 bases outside the gene matches. The CDR3 is 14 amino acids. In the study's own analysis: Reference gene primer amplification gave nucleated cell count estimates. This table comes from immunoSEQ multiplex PCR, and its TCRdb copy is limited to in-frame clones, with some not included. That table gives V, J and clone size, and the DNA gave D and trimming. The sample lists over 70,000 clones; 60% to 85% were seen once. V and J are TRBV27 and TRBJ2-7, with 9 bases fitting TRBD1. Sequenced material: peripheral blood. The TCR was taken from a human donor in a cohort sampled during active COVID-19. This CDR3 is CASSLNRGRNEQYF. CDR3 bases: TGTGCCAGCAGTTTGAACAGGGGGCGGAACGAGCAGTACTTC.